This T cell receptor (beta chain) was recorded in a study of blood T cell repertoires in COVID-19. Looking at the study overall: The United States, Italy and Spain were the sources of the acute and convalescent COVID-19 samples.

CDR1 and CDR2 (germline): SNHLY, FYNNEI. V dropped 5 bases and J dropped 9; count of bases not matched to a gene: 9. The CDR3 length is 14 residues. In the study's own analysis: Cell counts per sample came from amplifying reference gene primers. Repertoires were generated with immunoSEQ multiplex PCR, while TCRdb's copy carries only in-frame clones and drops some. For V, J and clone size, that table is used; D and trimming come from the DNA. The sample includes around 240,000 clones, approximately 80% of them seen just once. The chain combines TRBV2 with TRBJ2-1; 8 bases map to TRBD1. The origin of this receptor is a middle-aged woman who had recovered from COVID-19. The specimen was peripheral blood. This CDR3 is CASSPQGQGSEQFF. Here the CDR3 DNA reads TGTGCCAGCAGTCCACAAGGACAGGGCAGTGAGCAGTTCTTC.